The 20 T cell receptor beta chains below come from one sample, sequenced in a study of T cell repertoires in cytomegalovirus infection. TCRdb itself ran the reads through MiXCR, one entry per CDR3 protein. The data hold about 440,000 distinct CDR3 sequences, with 31% observed a single time. The sequencing sample was made of PBMCs. All receptors derive from a human donor in good health (CMV status not recorded). Some clones in this sample may be carry-over from other donors' samples.

A word on this clonotype: A much bigger clone sits one base away, suggesting this may be a read error. The CDR3 end shows no conserved phenylalanine or tryptophan, and so a read error is likely. The gene calls are TRBV7-2 and TRBJ1-2, with 8 bases fitting TRBD1. Losses at the gene ends were 0 bases for V and 4 bases for J; bases not matched to a gene: 7. This CDR3 region has 16 residues. Germline V CDR1 and CDR2: SGHTA, FQGNSA. The CDR3 spells CASSLASQGASYGYTS. CDR3 coding DNA: TGTGCCAGCAGCTTAGCCTCCCAGGGGGCGAGCTATGGCTACACCTCC.

The chain joins TRBV12-3 or TRBV12-4 to TRBJ2-5; no clear D gene. V was cut by 6 bases and J by 0 bases, with 8 bases left in between. This CDR3 is 13 amino acids long. This chain's CDR3 is CASRSDYQETQYF. The CDR3 region has the DNA TGTGCCAGCAGAAGCGACTACCAAGAGACCCAGTACTTC.

The J gene is TRBJ2-7, the V gene TRBV29-1; D remains unclear. The CDR3 runs to 11 residues. Germline lookup yields CDR1 SQVTM and CDR2 ANQGSEA. Trimming stripped 4 bases from V and 7 bases from J, with 11 bases between. CDR3 in DNA: TGCAGCGTTGTGAACGTGGGGGAGCAGTACTTC. Translation: CSVVNVGEQYF.

This clonotype has more than one count but fewer than ten. A much bigger clone sits one base away, suggesting this may be a read error. The V gene is TRBV7-2, the J gene TRBJ2-3, with D possibly being TRBD2 (5 bases). The length of the CDR3 is 15 residues. The V end lost 7 bases, the J end lost 1 base, and 15 bases lay between the germline ends. Looked up from germline, CDR1 is SGHTA and CDR2 is FQGNSA. The CDR3 region has the DNA TGTGCCAGCACCTCTCAGGTGCGGGGCACAGATACGCAGTATTTT. This codes for CASTSQVRGTDTQYF.

This sequence joins TRBV5-5 and TRBJ2-1; no firm D call. Trimming shortened V by 4 bases and J by 0 bases, and 11 bases separated the two germline ends. Per germline, CDR1 SGHKS and CDR2 YYEKEE (reference sequence). The CDR3 has 15 residues. The CDR3 nucleotides read TGTGCCAGCAGCCCCGTCTTTAGCTCCTACAATGAGCAGTTCTTC. Encoded protein: CASSPVFSSYNEQFF.

A remark on this clonotype: One end of the junction varies from germline; a read error may be responsible. The V call is TRBV7-2, the J call TRBJ1-1; D is uncertain. The CDR3 runs 15 residues. Germline lookup yields CDR1 SGHTA and CDR2 FQGNSA. As DNA, the CDR3 is TGTGACAGCAGCTTAGTACTTGGCGTGGTGACTGAAGCTTTCTTT. Translating it yields CDSSLVLGVVTEAFF.

The rearrangement links TRBV7-2 to TRBJ1-6, with D possibly being TRBD1 (5 bases). The ends were cut back, 3 bases at V and 7 bases at J, with 10 bases in the middle. Germline CDR1 and CDR2: SGHTA and FQGNSA. The CDR3 is 14 amino acids. The CDR3 DNA reads TGTGCCAGCAGCTTTCGGGGCAGGAATTCACCCCTCCACTTT. Translating it yields CASSFRGRNSPLHF.

The chain uses TRBV11-3 and TRBJ2-3; D ambiguous. The CDR3 spans 15 residues. V lost 5 bases to trimming and J lost 2 bases, with 14 bases between them. The germline V gene encodes CDR1 SGHNT and CDR2 YENEEA. DNA for the CDR3: TGTGCCAGCAGCCCGCAGGAAGTCAACACAGATACGCAGTATTTT. This codes for CASSPQEVNTDTQYF.

This clonotype has only a few counts. This chain joins TRBV3-1 and TRBJ2-3; 8 bases are shared with TRBD2. The CDR3 is made up of 18 amino acids. The ends lost 2 bases at V and 4 bases at J; junction bases unmatched: 14. Germline CDR1 reads LGHDT; CDR2 reads YNNKEL (reference sequence). The CDR3 loop is CASSQSTLRRGAPDTQYF. DNA for the CDR3: TGTGCCAGCAGCCAAAGTACCCTTCGGCGGGGGGCCCCAGATACGCAGTATTTT.

The CDR3 spells CASSYLTVSSYNEQFF. The CDR3 DNA sequence: TGTGCCAGCAGTTACTTGACTGTCTCCTCCTACAATGAGCAGTTCTTC. This sequence joins TRBV6-8 and TRBJ2-1; D not resolved. CDR1 and CDR2 (germline): MNHGY, SAAAGT. The CDR3 is 16 residues long. With 1 base removed from V and 0 bases from J, the gap between germline ends came to 10 bases.

This clonotype was seen a few times. CDR3 coding DNA: TGTGCCAGCAAGGGAGGACTCTCTGGGGCCAACGTCCTGACTTTC. It yields the protein CASKGGLSGANVLTF. This chain uses TRBV28 with TRBJ2-6; D perhaps matches TRBD2 (6 bases). The CDR3 spans 15 residues. The germline V gene has CDR1 MDHEN and CDR2 SYDVKM. The V end lost 7 bases, the J end lost 0 bases, and 10 bases lay between the germline ends.

This clonotype has a count of ten or more. Here the CDR3 reads CASSFATGNEKLFF. CDR3 bases: TGTGCCAGCAGCTTCGCGACAGGGAATGAAAAACTGTTTTTT. This sequence joins TRBV7-9 and TRBJ1-4; TRBD1 aligns across 7 bases. V dropped 3 bases and J dropped 5; count of bases not matched to a gene: 3. In germline, CDR1 is SEHNR, CDR2 FQNEAQ (reference sequence). This CDR3 is 14 amino acids long. Full variable domain (remainder filled in from reference TRBV7-9 and TRBJ1-4): DTGVSQNPRHKITKRGQNVTFRCDPISEHNRLYWYRQTLGQGPEFLTYFQNEAQLEKSRLLSDRFSAERPKGSFSTLEIQRTEQGDSAMYLCASSFATGNEKLFFGSGTQLSVL.

Only a few counts were recorded for this clonotype. The chain employs TRBV5-6 and TRBJ1-6; D is undetermined. CDR1 SGHDT and CDR2 YYEEEE come from the germline V gene. Trimming removed 5 bases from V and 7 bases from J, with 19 bases in between. The CDR3 runs to 16 residues. The CDR3 bases are TGTGCCAGCAGTATATCCGGAGGGCCGGGGAATTCACCCCTCCACTTT. It encodes CASSISGGPGNSPLHF.

This clonotype has just a few counts. This sequence joins TRBV19 and TRBJ2-3; the D gene is possibly TRBD2 (6 bases). Trimming took 10 bases from V and 6 from J, leaving 11 bases between them. CDR3 size: 11 residues. Germline V CDR1 and CDR2: LNHDA, SQIVND (reference sequence). DNA for the CDR3: TGTGCCACTAGAGCGGGTGATACGCAGTATTTT. This encodes CATRAGDTQYF.

V is TRBV11-1 and J is TRBJ2-7; 8 positions agree with TRBD1. Trimming cost V 2 bases and J 3 bases; bases outside gene matches: 6. The CDR3 is 15 amino acids. CDR1 and CDR2 from the germline V gene are SGHAT and FQDESV (reference sequence). In DNA, the CDR3 is TGTGCCAGCAGCTTAATGACAGGGGTAAACTACGAGCAGTACTTC. Its translation is CASSLMTGVNYEQYF.

This clonotype was detected a few times. This chain connects TRBV6-1 to TRBJ2-1, with D perhaps matching TRBD1 or TRBD2 (5 bases each). V lost 7 bases and J 5 bases, leaving 15 bases between the germline ends. The CDR3 is made up of 14 amino acids. CDR1 and CDR2 from the germline V gene are MNHNS and SASEGT. The CDR3 protein is CASTQRDVDNEQFF. DNA of the CDR3: TGTGCCAGCACCCAAAGGGACGTAGACAATGAGCAGTTCTTC.

In the case of this clonotype: The conserved phenylalanine or tryptophan normally closing the CDR3 is absent here, so this likely arose from a read error. This CDR3 reads CASSFSPLDREAGELFL. In DNA, the CDR3 is TGTGCCAGCAGCTTTAGTCCCTTGGACAGGGAAGCCGGGGAGCTGTTTCTT. The chain combines TRBV11-2 with TRBJ2-2; 8 nucleotides agree with TRBD1. The ends lost 3 bases at V and 6 bases at J; junction bases unmatched: 12. Germline values: CDR1 SGHAT, CDR2 FQNNGV. This CDR3 comprises 17 residues.

The J gene is TRBJ1-1, the V gene TRBV11-2; D not resolved. Looked up from germline, CDR1 is SGHAT and CDR2 is FQNNGV. The ends were cut back, 0 bases at V and 7 bases at J, with 9 bases in the middle. CDR3 length: 13 amino acids. The CDR3 here is CASSLERMYEAFF. CDR3 nucleotide sequence: TGTGCCAGCAGCTTAGAAAGGATGTATGAAGCTTTCTTT.

V and J are TRBV5-6 and TRBJ1-2; D remains ambiguous. CDR3 length: 14 amino acids. V was shortened by 4 bases and J by 4 bases, with 14 bases between the two germline ends. Germline assignment: CDR1 SGHDT and CDR2 YYEEEE. The chain's CDR3 is CASSPGLGGYGYTF. CDR3 DNA: TGTGCCAGCAGCCCAGGACTGGGTGGCTATGGCTACACCTTC. Based on the CDR3 plus reference TRBV5-6 and TRBJ1-2, the full variable domain is DAGVTQSPTHLIKTRGQQVTLRCSPKSGHDTVSWYQQALGQGPQFIFQYYEEEERQRGNFPDRFSGHQFPNYSSELNVNALLLGDSALYLCASSPGLGGYGYTFGSGTRLTVV.

Details on this clonotype: A junction boundary mismatches the germline segment, possibly from a read error. The V gene is TRBV7-8, the J gene TRBJ1-5; TRBD1 matches 8 bases. Germline CDR1 is SGHVS and CDR2 is FQNEAQ. This CDR3 spans 15 amino acids. For the CDR3, the DNA is TGTTCCAGCAGCAGCCAGGGGGCTGGGAATCATCCCCAGCCTTTT. This translates into CSSSSQGAGNHPQPF.